This T cell receptor (beta chain) derives from a study of blood T cell repertoires in COVID-19. This clone was recorded only once. In the original workflow: It was from reference gene primer amplification that nucleated cell counts were estimated. Using immunoSEQ multiplex PCR, the repertoire was profiled, and TCRdb retains in-frame clones only, with some absent. The DNA gave D and trimming, while V, J and clone size come from that table. The data hold around 180,000 clones, with approximately 84% observed a single time. Per germline, CDR1 GTSNPN and CDR2 SVGIG (reference sequence). V lost 0 bases and J 5 bases, leaving 20 bases between the germline ends. The CDR3 is 16 residues long.

The gene calls are TRBV30 and TRBJ2-7, with D maybe TRBD1 (6 bases). The clonotype originates from a human donor in a cohort sampled during active COVID-19. Sequencing input: peripheral blood. The CDR3: CAWSVYRVRGKDEQYF. The CDR3 bases are TGTGCCTGGAGTGTATATCGAGTCAGGGGTAAGGACGAGCAGTACTTC.